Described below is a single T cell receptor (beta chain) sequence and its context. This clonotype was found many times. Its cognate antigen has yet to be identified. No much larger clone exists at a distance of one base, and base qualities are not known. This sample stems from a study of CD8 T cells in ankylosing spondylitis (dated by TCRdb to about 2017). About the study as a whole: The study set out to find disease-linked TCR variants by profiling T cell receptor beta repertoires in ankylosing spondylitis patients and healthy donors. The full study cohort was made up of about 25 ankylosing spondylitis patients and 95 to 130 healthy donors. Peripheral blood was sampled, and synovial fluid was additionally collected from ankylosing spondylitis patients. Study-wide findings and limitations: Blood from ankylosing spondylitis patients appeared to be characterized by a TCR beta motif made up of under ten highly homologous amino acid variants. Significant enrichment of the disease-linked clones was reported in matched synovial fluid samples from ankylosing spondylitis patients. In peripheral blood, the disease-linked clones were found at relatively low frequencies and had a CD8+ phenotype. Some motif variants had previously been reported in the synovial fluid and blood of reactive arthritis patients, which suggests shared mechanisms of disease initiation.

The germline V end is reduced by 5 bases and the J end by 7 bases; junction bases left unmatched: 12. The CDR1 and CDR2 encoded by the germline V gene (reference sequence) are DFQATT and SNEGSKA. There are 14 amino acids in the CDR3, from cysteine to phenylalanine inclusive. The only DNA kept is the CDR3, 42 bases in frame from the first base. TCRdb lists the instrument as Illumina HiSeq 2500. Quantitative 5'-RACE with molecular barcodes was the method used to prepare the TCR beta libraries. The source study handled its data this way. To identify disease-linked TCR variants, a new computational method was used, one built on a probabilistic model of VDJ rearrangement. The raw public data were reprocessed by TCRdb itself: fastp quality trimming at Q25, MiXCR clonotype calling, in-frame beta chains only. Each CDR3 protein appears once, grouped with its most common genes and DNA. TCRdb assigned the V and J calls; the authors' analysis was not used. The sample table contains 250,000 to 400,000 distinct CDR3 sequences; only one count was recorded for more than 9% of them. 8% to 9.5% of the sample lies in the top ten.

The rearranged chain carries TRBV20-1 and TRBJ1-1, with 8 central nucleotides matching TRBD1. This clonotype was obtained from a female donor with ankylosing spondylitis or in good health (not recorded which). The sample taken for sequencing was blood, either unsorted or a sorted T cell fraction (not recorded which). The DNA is TGCAGTGCTCAGGGGGGCAGGGGGCATGATGAAGCTTTCTTT. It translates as CSAQGGRGHDEAFF.